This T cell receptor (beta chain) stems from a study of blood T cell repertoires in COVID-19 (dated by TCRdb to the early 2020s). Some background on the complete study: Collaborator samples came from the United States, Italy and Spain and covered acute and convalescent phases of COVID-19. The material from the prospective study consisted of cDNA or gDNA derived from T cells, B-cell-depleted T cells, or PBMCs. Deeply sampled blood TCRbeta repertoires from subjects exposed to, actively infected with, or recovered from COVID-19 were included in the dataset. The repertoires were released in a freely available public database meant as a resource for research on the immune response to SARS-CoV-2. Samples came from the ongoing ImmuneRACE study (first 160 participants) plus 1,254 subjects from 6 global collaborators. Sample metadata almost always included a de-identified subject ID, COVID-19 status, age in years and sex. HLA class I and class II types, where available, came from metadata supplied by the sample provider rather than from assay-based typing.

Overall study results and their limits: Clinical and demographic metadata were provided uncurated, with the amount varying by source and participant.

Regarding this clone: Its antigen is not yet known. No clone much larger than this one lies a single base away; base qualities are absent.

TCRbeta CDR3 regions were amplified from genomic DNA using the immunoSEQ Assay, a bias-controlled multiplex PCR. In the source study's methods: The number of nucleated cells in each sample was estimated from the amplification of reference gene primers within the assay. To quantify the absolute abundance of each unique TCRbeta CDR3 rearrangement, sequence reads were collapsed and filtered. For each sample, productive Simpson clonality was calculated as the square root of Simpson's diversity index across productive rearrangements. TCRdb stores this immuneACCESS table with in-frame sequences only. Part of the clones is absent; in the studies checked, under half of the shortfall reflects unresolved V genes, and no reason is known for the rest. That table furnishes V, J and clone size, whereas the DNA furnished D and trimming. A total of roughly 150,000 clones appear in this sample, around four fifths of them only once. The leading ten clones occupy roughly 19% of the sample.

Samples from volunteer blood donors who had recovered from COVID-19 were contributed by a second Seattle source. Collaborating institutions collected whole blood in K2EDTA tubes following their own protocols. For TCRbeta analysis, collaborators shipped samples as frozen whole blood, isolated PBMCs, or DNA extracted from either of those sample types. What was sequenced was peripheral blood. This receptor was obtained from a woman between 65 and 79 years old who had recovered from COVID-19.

The CDR3 region has the sequence CATSDPRGSGNTIYF. The nucleotide sequence reads TGTGCCACCAGTGATCCCCGGGGCTCTGGAAACACCATATATTTT. This chain is built from TRBV24-1 and TRBJ1-3, with the identity of the D gene unclear. Based on the germline V gene, the CDR1 and CDR2 sequences are KGHDR and SFDVKD. Counted from cysteine to phenylalanine, this CDR3 has 15 amino acids. Solely the CDR3 DNA is kept, with 45 bases framed from the first base. V gives up 3 bases and J gives up 0 bases, and the segment between their germline ends measures 8 bases.